This record covers a single T cell receptor beta chain. The target of this receptor is not known. No clone much larger than this one lies a single base away; base qualities are absent. V lost 6 bases and J lost 1 base; the stretch between them is 12 bases long. The CDR3 spans 14 residues, from the cysteine through the phenylalanine. Only the CDR3 DNA stays, 42 bases, in frame from base 1. CDR1 and CDR2 are drawn from the germline V gene: MNHNS, SASEGT. The sample is drawn from a study of cytomegalovirus exposure and HLA in healthy donors (dated by TCRdb to the late 2010s). In terms of the full investigation: An earlier analysis of several hundred of the donors reported approximately 290 Gb of sequence data and 100 million to 130 million unique TCR beta sequences from some 180 million T cells. Approximately 300 gigabases of sequencing data and around 85 million unique TCR sequences made up an early release that covered over 550 HLA-typed donors. Of the 300 to 450 genotyped donors, 75% to 85% were placed in the genetic ancestry cluster associated with self-reported Caucasian donors. The study aimed to test whether cataloging public T cell receptors could reveal signatures of past pathogen exposure. The study profiled the T cell repertoires of under 700 subjects by immunosequencing and related them to cytomegalovirus serostatus. Along with the 666-subject first cohort, a separate validation cohort of over a hundred different subjects was used. To predict cytomegalovirus infection status, the study combined high-throughput TCR immunosequencing, statistical association of individual TCRs with disease status, and machine learning. A later analysis re-analyzed previously published TCR beta repertoires from roughly 600 donors and added high-resolution HLA genotyping to study TCR occurrence patterns. Rather than using new phenotypic data, the later analysis identified candidate immune exposures from TCR beta sequences and from how often those sequences occurred across donors. In an earlier analysis of more than 550 of the donors, high-throughput TCR beta sequencing was used to judge whether each TCR beta V gene segment behaved as functional or pseudogenic. Donor age, sex, ethnicity and CMV serostatus were compiled alongside the repertoire data. A later genetic analysis used genome-wide SNP genotypes for about 65% of the roughly 700 donors, treating that subset as a discovery cohort. Every discovery cohort repertoire had been produced on one sequencing platform. Both class I and class II loci were covered by HLA typing, at four-digit resolution. Typing coverage varied by locus: 629-630 donors for A, B, C, DRB1 and DQB1; roughly 560 for DQA1; about 600 for DPA1; about 450 for DPB1. Four to six DR-DQ haplotypes were handled as single units for association and clustering, since linkage in the cohort was strong. On average, around 200,000 unique TCR beta nucleotide sequences were sequenced per donor among some 430 genotyped donors of the cohort, with roughly a sixth of those sequences being non-productive. The research as a whole found: A few of the identified cytomegalovirus-associated TCR beta chains were confirmed in vitro to be specific for cytomegalovirus antigens. An association between a missense DCLRE1C variant and V-gene and J-gene trimming of TCR beta chains was found in a later genetic analysis and replicated in an independent cohort. Several of the top co-occurrence clusters appeared to be linked to parvovirus B19, influenza, CMV and Epstein-Barr virus, according to a later analysis. HLA typing was unavailable for some donors at each locus, so association tests used only the typed subset. An earlier analysis of around 500 of the donors showed that most TCR beta V segments appeared in productive rearrangements either about 90% or about 30% of the time, which broadly matched IMGT annotations. Correlated functional status among segregating V segments might be attributable to linkage disequilibrium, but an unknown experimental factor could not be ruled out. Compared with equally common non-associated chains, HLA-associated TCR beta chains in a later analysis were more clonally expanded and had lower generation probabilities. Some IMGT-functional V segments, including TRBV6-2 and TRBV6-3, could not be distinguished by the 87-base-pair reads and were therefore excluded. Sequencing depth was assumed to be roughly uniform across donors in the presence/absence analyses, though that assumption may not hold. When HLA alleles, especially DR and DQ, strongly co-occurred, attributing TCR associations to individual alleles was difficult. According to a later analysis, TCR association rates differed among HLA loci, with DRB1 alleles showing the most associated TCRs and HLA-C alleles showing the fewest. A cluster of highly shared sequence variants was judged likely to represent a technical artifact of the sequencing pipeline. In both the original and validation cohorts, the classifier was reported to diagnose cytomegalovirus status with high specificity and sensitivity. The authors suggested that the approach could potentially be extended to other disease states and immunological phenotypes. The study listed over 150 TCR beta chains as associated with cytomegalovirus. The earlier analysis of fewer than 750 of the donors excluded fewer than 20 rarely observed V segments, including chromosome 9 orphons, because counts were too low. Only TCR beta chains were sequenced in this cohort, and the absence of alpha or paired-chain data limited detectable features. Most TCR sequences were observed very rarely across donors, whereas some public TCRs were present in many individuals. A further reported finding was that TCR beta sequences accurately predicted the HLA-A and HLA-B alleles for most subjects in the first cohort. Specific HLA alleles were associated with over 15,000 TCR beta sequences at a false discovery rate of 0.05 in a later analysis. The only immune exposure information available for the cohort was CMV serostatus. Most CMV-associated TCR beta chains appeared to be HLA-restricted in a later analysis, and the HLA associations seemed to be driven largely by CMV exposure. Compared with the approximately 670-donor mean, donors in an Asian-associated ancestry cluster had fewer N-insertions in productive TCRs, according to a later genetic analysis.

The cohort was made up of around 720 healthy bone marrow donors. Cohort members were all nominally healthy when sampled, although unrecorded immune exposures were likely present. The donor was CMV seronegative and was included in the group of 352 seronegative cohort members. A peripheral blood sample was collected from each donor, and TCR beta sequencing was performed on peripheral blood mononuclear cells. The Qiagen DNeasy Blood Extraction Kit was used to extract genomic DNA from the blood cell samples. Library preparation used the immunoSEQ multiplex PCR assay. The multiplex PCR relied on a mix of 60 forward primers for TCR Vbeta segments and 13 reverse primers for TCR Jbeta segments. Amplification of the CDR3 region of rearranged TCR beta genes was performed with a multiplex PCR assay on genomic DNA. The amplified TCR beta libraries were sequenced on the Illumina HiSeq System as 87-base-pair reads. Turning to the authors' computational methods: A later analysis tallied 75 million to 85 million unique TCR beta chains across the approximately 670 repertoires, and approximately 11 million of those chains were shared by two or more donors. Raw reads were error-corrected and collapsed into unique sequences by a nearest-neighbor algorithm in which closely related sequences were merged to remove PCR and sequencing errors. V, D and J gene segments were assigned by aligning CDR3 sequences to IMGT reference sequences. For a sequence to be retained, a match of at least six nucleotides was required to both a V gene segment and a J gene segment. Rearrangements were called productive when the CDR3 lacked stop codons and stayed in frame with V and J; all others were non-productive. Following IMGT convention, CDR3 was defined as the stretch from the second conserved V-encoded cysteine up to the conserved J-encoded phenylalanine. Sequences without an unambiguous match to a single V gene segment were excluded from the earlier analysis of about 600 of the donors. In an earlier analysis of 587 of the donors, V segments were called functional above 56.7% productive rearrangements and were called segregating when the between-donor standard deviation exceeded 5%. To diagnose cytomegalovirus status from the catalog of TCR beta chain sequences, a statistical classification framework was built. A later analysis assigned V and J genes by comparing TCR nucleotide sequences with IMGT/GENE-DB human TR gene sequences. The TCRdist pipeline was used in a later analysis to assign CDR3 sequences and most-parsimonious VDJ recombination scenarios. In a later analysis, each TCR beta chain was defined by its CDR3 amino acid sequence together with its V-gene family, and reads lacking a unique V-gene family were excluded. As a way to deal with suspected cross-contamination and a sequencing artifact, a later analysis dropped hundreds of nucleotide sequences that were highly shared and had low generation probability. A later analysis calculated a clonal expansion index for each public chain from normalized within-repertoire ranks of inferred template counts. Generation probabilities in a later analysis came from a VDJ recombination model fitted to out-of-frame rearrangements, and those results were checked against IGoR. Hypergeometric tests were used in a later analysis to score TCR-TCR, TCR-HLA and TCR-CMV co-occurrence, with a repertoire-size bias correction applied to the TCR pairs. To estimate false discovery rates, a later analysis permuted the HLA or CMV assignments 20 times. In a later analysis, co-occurring TCRs were grouped using DBSCAN, with TCRdist sequence similarity added in when clustering inside HLA-allele-positive subsets. Repertoires with fewer than 30,000 or more than 120,000 public chains were left out of co-occurrence clustering, as were several repertoires with anomalous nucleotide sharing. TCRdb stores this immuneACCESS table with in-frame sequences only. Part of the clones is absent; in the studies checked, under half of the shortfall reflects unresolved V genes, and no reason is known for the rest. That table furnishes V, J and clone size, whereas the DNA furnished D and trimming. In all, the sample holds 95,000 to 150,000 clones, and less than 20% of those were seen once. The ten largest clones take up 1.9% of the sample.

Rearrangement joined TRBV6-1 to TRBJ1-1, with a weak D call of TRBD1 (6 bases match). This sequence was found in a woman younger than 35 in good health and CMV-seronegative. The sequencing sample was made of PBMCs. The DNA sequence follows: TGTGCCAGCAGCACAGGGTTCAGGAACACTGAAGCTTTCTTT. Translated, it reads CASSTGFRNTEAFF.